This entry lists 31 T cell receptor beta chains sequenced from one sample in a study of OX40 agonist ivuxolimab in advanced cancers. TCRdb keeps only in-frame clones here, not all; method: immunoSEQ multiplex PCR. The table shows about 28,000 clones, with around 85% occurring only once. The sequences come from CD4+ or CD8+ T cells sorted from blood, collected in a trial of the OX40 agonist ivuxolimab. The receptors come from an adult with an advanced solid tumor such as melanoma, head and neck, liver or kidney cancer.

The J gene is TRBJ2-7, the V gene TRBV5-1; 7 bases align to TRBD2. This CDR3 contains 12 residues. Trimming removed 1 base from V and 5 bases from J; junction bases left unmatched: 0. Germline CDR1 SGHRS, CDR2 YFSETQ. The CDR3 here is CASSLSGDEQYF. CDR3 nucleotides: TGCGCCAGCAGCTTGAGCGGGGACGAGCAGTACTTC.

The CDR3 DNA reads as TGTGCCAGCAGTGCCTCGTTATACACAGATACGCAGTATTTT. It translates to CASSASLYTDTQYF. The chain joins TRBV6-5 to TRBJ2-3; D unclear. V gave up 5 bases and J gave up 2 bases, with 11 bases separating them. Germline CDR1 is MNHEY and CDR2 is SVGAGI. This CDR3 comprises 14 residues.

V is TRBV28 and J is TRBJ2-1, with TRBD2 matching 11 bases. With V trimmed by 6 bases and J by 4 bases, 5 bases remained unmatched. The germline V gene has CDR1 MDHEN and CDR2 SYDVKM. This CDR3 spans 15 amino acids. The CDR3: CASSQLAGEYNEQFF. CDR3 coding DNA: TGTGCCAGCAGCCAACTAGCGGGAGAATACAATGAGCAGTTCTTC.

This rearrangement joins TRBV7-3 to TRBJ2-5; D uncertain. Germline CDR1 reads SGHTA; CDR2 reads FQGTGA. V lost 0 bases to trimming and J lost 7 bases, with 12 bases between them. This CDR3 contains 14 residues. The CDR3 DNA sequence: TGTGCCAGCAGCTTAACGTCCGGTCCGGGGACCCAGTACTTC. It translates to CASSLTSGPGTQYF.

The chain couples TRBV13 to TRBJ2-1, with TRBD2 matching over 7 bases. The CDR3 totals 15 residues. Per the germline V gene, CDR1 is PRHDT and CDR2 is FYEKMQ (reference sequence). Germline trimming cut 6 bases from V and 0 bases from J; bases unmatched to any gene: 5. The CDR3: CASRRWTSSYNEQFF. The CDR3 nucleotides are TGTGCCAGCAGGAGATGGACTAGCTCCTACAATGAGCAGTTCTTC.

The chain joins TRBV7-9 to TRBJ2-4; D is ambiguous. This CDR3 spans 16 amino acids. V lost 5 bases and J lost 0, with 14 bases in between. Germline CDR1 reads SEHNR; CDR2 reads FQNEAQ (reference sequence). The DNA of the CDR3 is TGTGCCAGCAGCCCCCGGGCAGGTCTAGCCAAAAACATTCAGTACTTC. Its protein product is CASSPRAGLAKNIQYF.

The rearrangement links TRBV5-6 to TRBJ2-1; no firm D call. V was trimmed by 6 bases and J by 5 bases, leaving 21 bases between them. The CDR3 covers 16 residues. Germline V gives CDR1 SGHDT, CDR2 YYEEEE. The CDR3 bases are TGTGCCAGCAACTCCCCCCGAGGCTTTACTCACAATGAGCAGTTCTTC. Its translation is CASNSPRGFTHNEQFF. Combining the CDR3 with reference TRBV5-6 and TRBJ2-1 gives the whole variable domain DAGVTQSPTHLIKTRGQQVTLRCSPKSGHDTVSWYQQALGQGPQFIFQYYEEEERQRGNFPDRFSGHQFPNYSSELNVNALLLGDSALYLCASNSPRGFTHNEQFFGPGTRLTVL.

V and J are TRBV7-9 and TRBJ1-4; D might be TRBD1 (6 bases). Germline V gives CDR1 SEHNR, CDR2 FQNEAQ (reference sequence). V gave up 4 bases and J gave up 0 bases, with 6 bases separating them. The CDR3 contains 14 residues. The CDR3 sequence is CASSSGATNEKLFF. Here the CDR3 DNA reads TGTGCCAGCAGCTCAGGGGCAACTAATGAAAAACTGTTTTTT.

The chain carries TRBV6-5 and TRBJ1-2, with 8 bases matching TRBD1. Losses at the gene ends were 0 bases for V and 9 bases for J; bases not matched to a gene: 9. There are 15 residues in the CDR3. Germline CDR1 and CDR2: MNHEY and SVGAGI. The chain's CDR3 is CASSYSTGTGSSYTF. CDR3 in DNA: TGTGCCAGCAGTTACTCAACCGGGACAGGTAGTAGCTACACCTTC.

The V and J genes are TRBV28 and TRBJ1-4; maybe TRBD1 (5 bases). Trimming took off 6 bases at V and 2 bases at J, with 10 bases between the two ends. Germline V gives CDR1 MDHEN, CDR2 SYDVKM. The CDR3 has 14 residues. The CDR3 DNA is TGTGCCAGCAGCCCGGGGGAGACTAATGAAAAACTGTTTTTT. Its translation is CASSPGETNEKLFF.

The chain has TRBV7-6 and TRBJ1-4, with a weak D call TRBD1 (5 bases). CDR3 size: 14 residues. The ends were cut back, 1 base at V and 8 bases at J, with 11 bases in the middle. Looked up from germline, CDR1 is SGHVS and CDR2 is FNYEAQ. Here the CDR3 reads CASSLGGGGEKLFF. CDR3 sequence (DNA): TGTGCCAGCAGCTTAGGTGGGGGAGGGGAAAAACTGTTTTTT.

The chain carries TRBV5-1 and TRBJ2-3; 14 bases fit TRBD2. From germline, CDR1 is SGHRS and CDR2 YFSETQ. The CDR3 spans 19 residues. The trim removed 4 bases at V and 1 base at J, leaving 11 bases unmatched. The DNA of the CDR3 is TGCGCCAGCAGCCGTCCGGGACTAGCGGGAGTTCGAGGCACAGATACGCAGTATTTT. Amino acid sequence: CASSRPGLAGVRGTDTQYF.

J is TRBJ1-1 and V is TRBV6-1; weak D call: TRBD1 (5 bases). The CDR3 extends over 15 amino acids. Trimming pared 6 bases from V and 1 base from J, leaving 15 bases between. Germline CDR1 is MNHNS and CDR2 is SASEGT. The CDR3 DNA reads TGTGCCAGCAGAGCCCTGGGGGGTTCGAACACTGAAGCTTTCTTT. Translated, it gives CASRALGGSNTEAFF.

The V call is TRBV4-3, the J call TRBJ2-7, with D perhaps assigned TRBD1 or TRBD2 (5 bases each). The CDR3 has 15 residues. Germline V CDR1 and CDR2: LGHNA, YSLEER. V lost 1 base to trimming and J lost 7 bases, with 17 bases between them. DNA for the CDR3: TGCGCCAGCAGCCAAGGTTCCCAGGGAGCCCAAGAGCAGTACTTC. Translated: CASSQGSQGAQEQYF.

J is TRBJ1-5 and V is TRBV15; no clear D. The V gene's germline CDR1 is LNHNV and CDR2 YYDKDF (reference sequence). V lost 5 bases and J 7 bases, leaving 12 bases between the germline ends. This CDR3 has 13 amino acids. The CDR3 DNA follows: TGTGCCACCAGCGAGGCAGGATGGCAGCCCCAGCATTTT. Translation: CATSEAGWQPQHF.

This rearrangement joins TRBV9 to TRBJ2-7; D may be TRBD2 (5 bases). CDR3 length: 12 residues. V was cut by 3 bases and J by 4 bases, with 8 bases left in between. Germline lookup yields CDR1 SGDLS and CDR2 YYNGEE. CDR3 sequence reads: CASSGTGYEQYF. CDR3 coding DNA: TGTGCCAGCAGCGGGACTGGTTACGAGCAGTACTTC.

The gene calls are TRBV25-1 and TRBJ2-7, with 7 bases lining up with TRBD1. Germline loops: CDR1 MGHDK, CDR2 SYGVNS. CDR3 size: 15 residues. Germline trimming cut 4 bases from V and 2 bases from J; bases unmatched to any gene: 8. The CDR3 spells CASSATQGTTYEQYF. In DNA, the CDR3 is TGTGCCAGCAGTGCAACACAGGGGACGACCTACGAGCAGTACTTC.

The CDR3 DNA is TGTGCCAGCAGCGCACGAATTGCTAGCACAGATACGCAGTATTTT. Translated, it gives CASSARIASTDTQYF. The V call is TRBV9, the J call TRBJ2-3, with unresolved D. V lost 3 bases to trimming and J lost 0 bases, with 11 bases between them. The CDR3 runs 15 residues. The germline V gene has CDR1 SGDLS and CDR2 YYNGEE.

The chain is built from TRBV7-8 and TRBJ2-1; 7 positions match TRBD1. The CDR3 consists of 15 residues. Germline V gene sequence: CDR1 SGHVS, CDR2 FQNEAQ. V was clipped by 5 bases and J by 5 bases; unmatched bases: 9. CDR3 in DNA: TGTGCCAGCAGCCCAGGACAGGTTCTCCACAATGAGCAGTTCTTC. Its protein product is CASSPGQVLHNEQFF.

The CDR3 DNA reads TGTGCCAGCAGTTACGCCAGGGACAACACTGAAGCTTTCTTT. It encodes CASSYARDNTEAFF. The chain is built from TRBV6-5 and TRBJ1-1, with a possible D match to TRBD1 (5 bases). Germline V gives CDR1 MNHEY, CDR2 SVGAGI. Trimming took 2 bases from V and 2 from J, leaving 9 bases between them. The CDR3 covers 14 residues.

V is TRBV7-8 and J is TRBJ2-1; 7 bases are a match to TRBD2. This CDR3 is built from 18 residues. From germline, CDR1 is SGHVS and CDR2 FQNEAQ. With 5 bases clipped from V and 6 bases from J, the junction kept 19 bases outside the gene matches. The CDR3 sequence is CASSLVGAGVEGSNEQFF. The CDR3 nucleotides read TGTGCCAGCAGCCTTGTAGGGGCGGGAGTTGAGGGCTCCAATGAGCAGTTCTTC. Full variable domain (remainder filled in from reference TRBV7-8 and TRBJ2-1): GAGVSQSPRYKVAKRGQDVALRCDPISGHVSLFWYQQALGQGPEFLTYFQNEAQLDKSGLPSDRFFAERPEGSVSTLKIQRTQQEDSAVYLCASSLVGAGVEGSNEQFFGPGTRLTVL.

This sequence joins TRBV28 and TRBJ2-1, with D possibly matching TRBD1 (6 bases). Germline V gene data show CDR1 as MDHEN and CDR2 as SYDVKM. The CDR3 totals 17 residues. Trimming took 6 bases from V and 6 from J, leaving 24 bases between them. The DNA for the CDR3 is TGTGCCAGCAGACTCGCTCTGGGGGACACCCCCCCCAATGAGCAGTTCTTC. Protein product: CASRLALGDTPPNEQFF. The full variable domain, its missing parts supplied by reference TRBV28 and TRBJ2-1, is DVKVTQSSRYLVKRTGEKVFLECVQDMDHENMFWYRQDPGLGLRLIYFSYDVKMKEKGDIPEGYSVSREKKERFSLILESASTNQTSMYLCASRLALGDTPPNEQFFGPGTRLTVL.

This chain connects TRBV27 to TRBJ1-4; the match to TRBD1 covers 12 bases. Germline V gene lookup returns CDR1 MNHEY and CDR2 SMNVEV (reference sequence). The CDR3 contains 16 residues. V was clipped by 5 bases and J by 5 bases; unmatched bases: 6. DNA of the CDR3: TGTGCCAGCAGTCCGATCGGGACAGGGGGCAATGAAAAACTGTTTTTT. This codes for CASSPIGTGGNEKLFF.

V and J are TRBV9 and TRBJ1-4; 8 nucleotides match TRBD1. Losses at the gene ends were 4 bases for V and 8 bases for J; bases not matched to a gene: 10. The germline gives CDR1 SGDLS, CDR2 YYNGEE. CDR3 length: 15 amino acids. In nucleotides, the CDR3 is TGTGCCAGCAGCCCCGAGGGGGACAGGAACGAAAAACTGTTTTTT. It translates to CASSPEGDRNEKLFF.

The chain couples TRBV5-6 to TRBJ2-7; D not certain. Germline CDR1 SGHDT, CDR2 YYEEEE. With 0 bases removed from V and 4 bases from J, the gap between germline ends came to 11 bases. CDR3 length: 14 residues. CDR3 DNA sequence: TGTGCCAGCAGCTTGGACCTTCGTCCTTACGAGCAGTACTTC. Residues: CASSLDLRPYEQYF. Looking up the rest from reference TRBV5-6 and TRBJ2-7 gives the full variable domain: DAGVTQSPTHLIKTRGQQVTLRCSPKSGHDTVSWYQQALGQGPQFIFQYYEEEERQRGNFPDRFSGHQFPNYSSELNVNALLLGDSALYLCASSLDLRPYEQYFGPGTRLTVT.

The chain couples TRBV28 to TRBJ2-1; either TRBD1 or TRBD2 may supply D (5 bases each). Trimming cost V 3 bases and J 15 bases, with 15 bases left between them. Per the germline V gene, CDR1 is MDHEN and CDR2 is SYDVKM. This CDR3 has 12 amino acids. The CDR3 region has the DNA TGTGCCAGCAGTTTGTCCGGGACCTGGGGGTTCTTC. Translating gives CASSLSGTWGFF.

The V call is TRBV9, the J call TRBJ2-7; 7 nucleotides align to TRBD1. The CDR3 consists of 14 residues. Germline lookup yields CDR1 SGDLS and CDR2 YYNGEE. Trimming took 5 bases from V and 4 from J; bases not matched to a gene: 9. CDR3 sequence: CASSPGTVFYEQYF. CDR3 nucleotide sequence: TGTGCCAGCAGTCCCGGGACAGTCTTTTACGAGCAGTACTTC.

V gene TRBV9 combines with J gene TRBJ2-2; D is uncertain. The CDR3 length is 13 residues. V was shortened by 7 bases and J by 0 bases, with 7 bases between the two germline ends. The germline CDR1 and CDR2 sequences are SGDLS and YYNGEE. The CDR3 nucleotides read TGTGCCAGCGGAACCCCGAACACCGGGGAGCTGTTTTTT. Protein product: CASGTPNTGELFF.

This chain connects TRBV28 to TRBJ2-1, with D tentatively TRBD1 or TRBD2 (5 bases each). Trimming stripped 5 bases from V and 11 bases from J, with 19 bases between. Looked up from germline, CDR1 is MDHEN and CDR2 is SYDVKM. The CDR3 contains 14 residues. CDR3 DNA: TGTGCCAGCAGTATGGATAGGGACCCTCATCAGCAGTTCTTC. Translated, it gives CASSMDRDPHQQFF.

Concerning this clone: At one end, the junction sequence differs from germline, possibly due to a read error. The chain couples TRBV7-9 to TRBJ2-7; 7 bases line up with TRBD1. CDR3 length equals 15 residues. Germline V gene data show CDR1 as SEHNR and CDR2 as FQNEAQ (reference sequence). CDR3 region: CASSSDRARSWRLLF. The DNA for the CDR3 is TGTGCCAGCAGCTCCGACAGGGCCAGATCTTGGCGACTTTTATTC.

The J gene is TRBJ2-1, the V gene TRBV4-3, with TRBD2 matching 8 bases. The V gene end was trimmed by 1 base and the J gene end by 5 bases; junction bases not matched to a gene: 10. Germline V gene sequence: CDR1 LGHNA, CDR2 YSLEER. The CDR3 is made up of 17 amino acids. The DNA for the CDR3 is TGCGCCAGCAGCCAAGGTCGGATACTAGCGGCAAACAATGAGCAGTTCTTC. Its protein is CASSQGRILAANNEQFF.